This T cell receptor beta chain was documented in a study of T cell clonotyping in hematopoietic cell transplantation. Samples: about 28 days before transplant, then days 30, 100 and 180 after. For this clone: Its target is not known.

Whole-study findings and limits: CD4 and CD8 repertoire contributions could not be separated without sorting. At the given depth, recipient repertoires were over 97% de novo clonotypes. Pathologically expanded recipient clonotypes increased progressively from day 30 to day 180 as diversity fell.

Repertoires were generated with immunoSEQ multiplex PCR, while TCRdb's copy carries only in-frame clones and drops some. In the table there are approximately 6,000 clones, about 30% of which are singletons. Germline CDR1 and CDR2: MGHDK and SYGVNS. Trimming removed 3 bases at V and 5 bases at J, with 3 bases between. This CDR3 spans 11 amino acids. The chain joins TRBV25-1 to TRBJ2-3; D remains ambiguous. The source of this sequence is a female patient aged 50-59 years who had an allogeneic stem cell transplant from an unrelated donor, so the T cells may come from the graft donor. Some clones in this sample may be carry-over from other donors' samples. Here the sequenced sample was peripheral blood mononuclear cells, taken 30 days after allogeneic stem cell transplant. The CDR3 coding sequence is TGTGCCAGCAGTGATCGAGATACGCAGTATTTT. Translated, it gives CASSDRDTQYF.